Included here is one TCR beta chain sequence, with context. Its antigen is unknown. This sample was taken from a study of cytomegalovirus exposure and HLA in healthy donors. Study-level findings and limits: For most subjects, TCR beta sequences were reported to predict HLA-A and HLA-B alleles with accuracy. The listing of 150 to 200 TCR beta chains classed them as cytomegalovirus-associated.

In the PCR, 60 Vbeta and 13 Jbeta primers were used. This table comes from immunoSEQ multiplex PCR, and its TCRdb copy is limited to in-frame clones, with some not included. This sample's table has more than 95,000 clones. The CDR3 contains 14 residues. The V gene lost 7 bases and the J gene lost 7 bases, with 15 bases spanning the gap. Germline values: CDR1 SGDLS, CDR2 YYNGEE. This chain joins TRBV9 and TRBJ1-6; D perhaps matches TRBD1 (5 bases). Sequencing used PBMCs. This receptor was obtained from a man between 35 and 55 years old in good health and CMV-seronegative. In DNA form, the CDR3 reads TGTGCCAGCCGATCAGGGATTGGCAATTCACCCCTCCACTTT. This codes for CASRSGIGNSPLHF.